The 3 T cell receptor beta chains in this list originate from one sample, sequenced in a study of PD-L1 blockade in urothelial cancer. TCRdb's table, derived via immunoSEQ multiplex PCR, lists solely in-frame clones and lacks some. The sample shows about 110,000 clones, about 85% of them seen only once. This material consisted of PBMCs, taken around atezolizumab (anti-PD-L1) treatment. Receptor source: a man aged 45 to 65 with urothelial cancer.

The DNA for the CDR3 is TGTGCCAGCAGTTACGGGCAGATGGTCCTCTATGGCTACACCTTC. Its translation is CASSYGQMVLYGYTF. The J gene is TRBJ1-2, the V gene TRBV6-6; D not resolved. The V end was cut by 2 bases, the J end by 4 bases, with 14 bases between. The germline V gene encodes CDR1 MNHNY and CDR2 SVGAGI (reference sequence). The CDR3 is 15 amino acids.

V usage is TRBV7-3 and J usage is TRBJ2-6; tentative D call: TRBD1 (6 bases). V lost 5 bases to trimming and J lost 0 bases, with 26 bases between them. Germline V lookup: CDR1 SGHTA, CDR2 FQGTGA. The CDR3 runs to 21 residues. The CDR3 DNA reads as TGTGCCAGCAGCCCCCTACCATCACCCAACAGGGAGAGCTCTGGGGCCAACGTCCTGACTTTC. Translation gives CASSPLPSPNRESSGANVLTF.

The chain joins TRBV5-1 to TRBJ2-3, with 11 bases lining up with TRBD2. V shed 4 bases and J 2 bases; nucleotides not matched to a gene: 3. CDR3 size: 15 residues. Per germline, CDR1 SGHRS and CDR2 YFSETQ. This chain's CDR3 is CASSRTSGHTDTQYF. Here the CDR3 DNA reads TGCGCCAGCAGCCGGACTAGCGGGCACACAGATACGCAGTATTTT.